Here is one T cell receptor beta chain with its context. As yet, its antigen is unknown. The source of the sample is a study of PD-1 blockade in classical Hodgkin lymphoma. This CDR3 has 14 residues. V lost 2 bases, J lost 5 bases, and 4 bases stayed unmatched. Germline assignment: CDR1 LGHNA and CDR2 YSLEER. Assay used: immunoSEQ multiplex PCR; TCRdb lists only in-frame clones, some missing. The table lists approximately 160,000 clones, about four fifths of them singletons. Study results and caveats: Patients starting nivolumab less than 1 year after ASCT had lower diversity and were excluded from later analyses.

Each and every patient relapsed after autologous stem cell transplantation, and patients got differing brentuximab vedotin exposure. Patients had relapsed/refractory classical Hodgkin lymphoma with complete response, partial response or progressive disease as best response. The source material was peripheral blood mononuclear cells (PBMCs), sampled before the second cycle of nivolumab. The TCR was taken from a human donor with classical Hodgkin lymphoma. The chain is built from TRBV4-3 and TRBJ2-7; the match to TRBD2 covers 9 bases. DNA of the CDR3: TGCGCCAGCAGCCAACTAGCGGGACTCCACGAGCAGTACTTC. This sequence encodes CASSQLAGLHEQYF.